The T cell receptor beta chain under discussion was sequenced for a study of human T cells and chemical hapten exposure. TCRdb recomputed calls from the RACE reads with MiXCR, one row per CDR3 protein. Found here are about 380,000 distinct CDR3 sequences, more than 4.5% of them singletons; the top ten hold roughly 2.4%. Of note for this clonotype: The likely explanation is a read error, given a far larger clone one base away.

The time point is: patch test 1, 2 weeks after DPC sensitization. Treatment denoted: therapeutic diphenylcyclopropenone sensitization with weekly scalp DPC. The germline gives CDR1 SGHAT, CDR2 FQNNGV. V shed 5 bases and J shed 0 bases, with 2 bases lying between them. The CDR3 has 12 amino acids. The chain employs TRBV11-2 and TRBJ1-5; D is undetermined. The sequence was obtained from a woman between 45 and 65 years old with alopecia areata. Some clones in this sample may be carry-over from other donors' samples. The sequenced sample was whole blood, obtained in connection with sensitization to the hapten diphenylcyclopropenone (DPC). CDR3 coding DNA: TGTGCCAGCAGCGCTAGCAATCAGCCCCAGCATTTT. Amino acids: CASSASNQPQHF.